The 16 T cell receptor beta chains below were found in one sample sequenced in a study of cytomegalovirus exposure and HLA in healthy donors. Repertoires were generated with immunoSEQ multiplex PCR, while TCRdb's copy carries only in-frame clones and drops some. The sample records about 280,000 clones, roughly 90% being singletons. The specimen was PBMCs. The receptor set was obtained from a woman aged 18-29 years in good health and CMV-seronegative.

To note about this clone: Mismatch with germline at one junction end may stem from a read error. At the DNA level, this CDR3 is encoded by other sequences in the same sample as well. The V and J genes are TRBV2 and TRBJ2-7, with 9 bases lining up with TRBD2. This CDR3 is built from 16 residues. In germline, CDR1 is SNHLY, CDR2 FYNNEI. In DNA, the CDR3 is TGTGCCAGCAGCATCCGAGGGGTTAGCGGGAGTCCCGGACAGTACTTT. It specifies CASSIRGVSGSPGQYF.

The chain uses TRBV19 and TRBJ2-7; possible D gene TRBD2, 6 bases. The CDR3 runs 14 residues. V was cut by 0 bases and J by 5 bases, with 11 bases left in between. Germline assignment: CDR1 LNHDA and CDR2 SQIVND (reference sequence). This CDR3 reads CASSIEEGINEQYF. For the CDR3, the DNA is TGTGCCAGTAGTATAGAGGAGGGTATCAACGAGCAGTACTTC.

The chain joins TRBV7-3 to TRBJ2-3; D may be TRBD1 (6 bases). The germline gives CDR1 SGHTA, CDR2 FQGTGA. The CDR3 is 17 residues long. Trimming took 0 bases from V and 4 from J, leaving 17 bases between them. The chain's CDR3 is CASSLTGTKRGADTQYF. CDR3 coding DNA: TGTGCCAGCAGCTTAACTGGGACAAAGCGAGGAGCAGATACGCAGTATTTT.

The chain recombines TRBV5-6 with TRBJ2-7, with 8 nucleotides matching TRBD2. Germline V gives CDR1 SGHDT, CDR2 YYEEEE. The CDR3 sequence is 14 residues long. The V and J ends lost 2 bases and 0 bases, in that order; junction bases with no gene match: 1. The CDR3 DNA sequence: TGTGCCAGCAGCTTTCTAGCGGGCTCCTACGAGCAGTACTTC. This sequence encodes CASSFLAGSYEQYF.

The J gene is TRBJ2-7, the V gene TRBV15; 9 bases fit TRBD1. V dropped 3 bases and J dropped 9; count of bases not matched to a gene: 3. The germline V gene has CDR1 LNHNV and CDR2 YYDKDF (reference sequence). CDR3 length equals 12 residues. This CDR3 reads CATSRGTGRQYF. The CDR3 nucleotides are TGTGCCACCAGCAGGGGGACAGGGAGGCAGTACTTC.

The J gene is TRBJ1-5, the V gene TRBV10-1, with a tentative D call TRBD1 (5 bases). V gave up 6 bases and J gave up 1 base, with 13 bases separating them. The CDR3 totals 15 residues. CDR1 WNHNN and CDR2 SYGVQD come from the germline V gene (reference sequence). The CDR3 reads CASSPGGSSNQPQHF. CDR3 DNA sequence: TGCGCCAGCAGCCCTGGGGGGTCAAGCAATCAGCCCCAGCATTTT.

V and J are TRBV7-2 and TRBJ2-5; TRBD2 aligns across 12 bases. CDR3 size: 19 residues. Trimming cost V 3 bases and J 3 bases; bases outside gene matches: 14. Germline lookup yields CDR1 SGHTA and CDR2 FQGNSA. The CDR3 DNA is TGTGCCAGCAGCTTTTTGGGAAGGACTAGCGGGGTTTTCAAAGAGACCCAGTACTTC. As protein: CASSFLGRTSGVFKETQYF. Drawing the rest from reference TRBV7-2 and TRBJ2-5, the complete variable domain is GAGVSQSPSNKVTEKGKDVELRCDPISGHTALYWYRQSLGQGLEFLIYFQGNSAPDKSGLPSDRFSAERTGGSVSTLTIQRTQQEDSAVYLCASSFLGRTSGVFKETQYFGPGTRLLVL.

The CDR3 loop reads CASSLDRVFYEQYF. The DNA of the CDR3 is TGCGCCAGCAGCCTAGACAGGGTTTTCTACGAGCAGTACTTC. The chain links TRBV4-1 to TRBJ2-7; 7 positions agree with TRBD1. The ends lost 4 bases at V and 3 bases at J; junction bases unmatched: 6. The CDR3 is 14 amino acids. Germline V gene lookup returns CDR1 MGHRA and CDR2 YSYEKL.

The V gene is TRBV5-1, the J gene TRBJ2-7, with 9 bases lining up with TRBD1. The CDR3 is 14 amino acids. Germline values: CDR1 SGHRS, CDR2 YFSETQ. The J segment lost 6 bases and the V segment lost 3 bases, leaving 7 bases of the junction unmatched. For the CDR3, the DNA is TGCGCCAGCAGCTCGGGACAGGGCTCTGGCGAGCAGTACTTC. The encoded protein is CASSSGQGSGEQYF. The complete variable domain, with remaining parts taken from reference TRBV5-1 and TRBJ2-7, reads KAGVTQTPRYLIKTRGQQVTLSCSPISGHRSVSWYQQTPGQGLQFLFEYFSETQRNKGNFPGRFSGRQFSNSRSEMNVSTLELGDSALYLCASSSGQGSGEQYFGPGTRLTVT.

This rearrangement joins TRBV5-1 to TRBJ2-7; 7 bases are shared with TRBD1. The CDR3 spans 15 residues. Germline lookup yields CDR1 SGHRS and CDR2 YFSETQ. After removal of 4 bases from V and 2 bases from J, the junction contained 9 bases not matched to a gene. CDR3 amino acids: CASSALYRGTYEQYF. The CDR3 DNA reads TGCGCCAGCAGCGCGTTATACAGGGGAACCTACGAGCAGTACTTC.

The chain joins TRBV11-2 to TRBJ1-1, with D possibly being TRBD1 (6 bases). V dropped 5 bases and J dropped 4 bases, with 17 bases sitting between them. The CDR3 consists of 15 residues. Germline V gene data show CDR1 as SGHAT and CDR2 as FQNNGV. The CDR3 spells CASSPSGGLGTEAFF. The DNA of the CDR3 is TGTGCCAGCAGCCCGTCGGGGGGGCTAGGCACTGAAGCTTTCTTT.

The V and J genes are TRBV7-2 and TRBJ1-1; perhaps TRBD1 as D (6 bases). The V end lost 5 bases, the J end lost 1 base, and 23 bases lay between the germline ends. The germline gives CDR1 SGHTA, CDR2 FQGNSA. The CDR3 has 18 amino acids. CDR3 nucleotide sequence: TGTGCCAGCAGCGATGGACAGCCAACCCTAATCGGGAACACTGAAGCTTTCTTT. Protein sequence: CASSDGQPTLIGNTEAFF. The whole variable domain, filled in from reference TRBV7-2 and TRBJ1-1, reads GAGVSQSPSNKVTEKGKDVELRCDPISGHTALYWYRQSLGQGLEFLIYFQGNSAPDKSGLPSDRFSAERTGGSVSTLTIQRTQQEDSAVYLCASSDGQPTLIGNTEAFFGQGTRLTVV.

This clone was detected only a few times. The genes are TRBV2 and TRBJ2-7, with D unclear. Trimming stripped 6 bases from V and 0 bases from J, with 9 bases between. The CDR3 has 13 residues. The germline CDR1 and CDR2 sequences are SNHLY and FYNNEI. The CDR3 reads CASRARSSYEQYF. The CDR3 DNA sequence: TGTGCCAGCAGGGCGCGGAGCTCCTACGAGCAGTACTTC.

The gene calls are TRBV7-3 and TRBJ2-2, with TRBD2 matching over 7 bases. Germline V gives CDR1 SGHTA, CDR2 FQGTGA. The CDR3 is made up of 17 amino acids. The junction had 7 bases not matched to a gene; V was cut back by 0 bases and J by 3 bases. CDR3: CASSLTPAGLDTGELFF. Written as DNA, the CDR3 is TGTGCCAGCAGCTTAACGCCAGCGGGACTCGACACCGGGGAGCTGTTTTTT. Full variable domain (missing parts from reference TRBV7-3 and TRBJ2-2): GAGVSQTPSNKVTEKGKYVELRCDPISGHTALYWYRQSLGQGPEFLIYFQGTGAADDSGLPNDRFFAVRPEGSVSTLKIQRTERGDSAVYLCASSLTPAGLDTGELFFGEGSRLTVL.

J is TRBJ2-1 and V is TRBV28; tentative D call: TRBD2 (6 bases). The CDR3 length is 14 residues. V shed 1 base and J shed 7 bases, with 11 bases lying between them. The germline gives CDR1 MDHEN, CDR2 SYDVKM. This chain's CDR3 is CASSLSGVRNEQFF. For the CDR3, the DNA is TGTGCCAGCAGTTTATCGGGAGTTAGGAATGAGCAGTTCTTC.

The chain's CDR3 is CASSYRTSGHNEQFF. Here the CDR3 DNA reads TGTGCCAGCAGTTATCGGACTAGCGGACACAATGAGCAGTTCTTC. This chain uses TRBV27 with TRBJ2-1, with 10 nucleotides matching TRBD2. After removal of 4 bases from V and 5 bases from J, the junction contained 5 bases not matched to a gene. Per germline, CDR1 MNHEY and CDR2 SMNVEV (reference sequence). The CDR3 is 15 amino acids.